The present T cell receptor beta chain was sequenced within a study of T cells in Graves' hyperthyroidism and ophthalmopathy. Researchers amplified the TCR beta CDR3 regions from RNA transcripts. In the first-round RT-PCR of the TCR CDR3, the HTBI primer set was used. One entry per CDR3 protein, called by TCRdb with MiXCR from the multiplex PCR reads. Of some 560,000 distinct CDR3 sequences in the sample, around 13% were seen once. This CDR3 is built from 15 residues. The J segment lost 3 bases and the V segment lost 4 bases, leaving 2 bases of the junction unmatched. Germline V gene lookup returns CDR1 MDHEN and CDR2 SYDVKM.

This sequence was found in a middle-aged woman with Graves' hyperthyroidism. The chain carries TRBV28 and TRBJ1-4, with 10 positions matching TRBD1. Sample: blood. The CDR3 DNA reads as TGTGCCAGCAGTTCGACAGGGGGCCCTAATGAAAAACTGTTTTTT. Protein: CASSSTGGPNEKLFF.